The TCR beta chain under discussion was sequenced for a study of blood T cell repertoires in COVID-19. Study background: Samples representing acute and convalescent COVID-19 were sourced from the United States, Italy and Spain. In each case, the material was cDNA or gDNA derived from T cells, B-cell-depleted T cells, or PBMCs.

Sequencing used immunoSEQ multiplex PCR; TCRdb keeps in-frame clones, though not all of them. This sample has 90,000 or so clones, with about 82% found just once. The receptor's source is a human donor in a cohort sampled during active COVID-19. The sequencing input was peripheral blood.

Here the CDR3 reads CASGGGAGEKLFF. The CDR3, as DNA: TGTGCCAGCGGCGGGGGGGCGGGCGAAAAACTGTTTTTT. The chain combines TRBV2 with TRBJ1-4; maybe TRBD1 (6 bases). Trimming left V 8 bases short and J 8 bases short, with 15 bases between. Germline CDR1 is SNHLY and CDR2 is FYNNEI. The CDR3 is 13 residues long.